Presented here are 9 T cell receptor beta chains from one specimen sequenced in a study of vaccination effects on CD4 cells after COVID-19. Isolation of CD4+ T cells took place after approximately ten days of culture. Every participant took two doses of the BNT162b2 or mRNA-1273 vaccine. No antigen is known for these receptors. The table came from immunoSEQ multiplex PCR; TCRdb's copy has only in-frame clones and leaves some out. The sample carries 70,000 or so clones, about 73% recorded once. Material: CD4+ T cells from PBMCs cultured without peptide, obtained after COVID-19 vaccination. Receptors were obtained from a human donor who received a COVID-19 vaccine.

The CDR3 sequence: CASSEVGGTTYEQYV. The DNA of the CDR3 is TGTGCCAGCAGTGAAGTGGGAGGGACTACCTACGAGCAGTACGTC. V usage is TRBV6-1 and J usage is TRBJ2-7, with 7 bases aligning to TRBD2. V trimming: 1 base; J trimming: 2 bases; junction bases outside the gene matches: 5. CDR3 length: 15 amino acids. CDR1 and CDR2 from the germline V gene are MNHNS and SASEGT.

This clone was counted between two and nine times. CDR3 residues: CASSRQQGGTGELFF. In DNA form, the CDR3 reads TGTGCCAGCAGCCGTCAACAGGGAGGGACCGGGGAGCTGTTTTTT. The rearrangement links TRBV7-3 to TRBJ2-2, with a tentative D call TRBD2 (7 bases). The V gene lost 5 bases and the J gene lost 5 bases, with 15 bases spanning the gap. Per the germline V gene, CDR1 is SGHTA and CDR2 is FQGTGA. The length of the CDR3 is 15 residues. Filled out from reference TRBV7-3 and TRBJ2-2, the complete variable domain reads GAGVSQTPSNKVTEKGKYVELRCDPISGHTALYWYRQSLGQGPEFLIYFQGTGAADDSGLPNDRFFAVRPEGSVSTLKIQRTERGDSAVYLCASSRQQGGTGELFFGEGSRLTVL.

CDR3 coding DNA: TGTGCCAGTAGTAGCGGACTCAGGGGATCCTATGGCTACACCTTC. It encodes CASSSGLRGSYGYTF. J is TRBJ1-2 and V is TRBV19, with a tentative D call TRBD1 (6 bases). Germline V gives CDR1 LNHDA, CDR2 SQIVND (reference sequence). The CDR3 is 15 amino acids. Trimming shortened V by 4 bases and J by 4 bases, and 16 bases separated the two germline ends.

The J gene is TRBJ1-6, the V gene TRBV6-4, with TRBD1 matching 9 bases. Germline V gene lookup returns CDR1 MRHNA and CDR2 SNTAGT. The CDR3 covers 16 residues. V was clipped by 5 bases and J by 7 bases; unmatched bases: 9. The CDR3 protein is CASSPGQGSRNSPLHF. The CDR3 DNA follows: TGTGCCAGCAGTCCGGGACAGGGATCCCGGAATTCACCCCTCCACTTT.

The rearrangement links TRBV5-1 to TRBJ1-1, with a weak D call TRBD1 (6 bases). Per the germline V gene, CDR1 is SGHRS and CDR2 is YFSETQ. Trimming removed 2 bases at V and 1 base at J, with 9 bases between. The CDR3 length is 14 residues. CDR3 DNA: TGCGCCAGCAGCTTCGACAGGACGAACACTGAAGCTTTCTTT. Its protein is CASSFDRTNTEAFF.

The V call is TRBV5-6, the J call TRBJ2-5, with D perhaps given as TRBD1 or TRBD2 (6 bases each). V was trimmed by 1 base and J by 4 bases, leaving 8 bases between them. CDR1 and CDR2 from the germline V gene are SGHDT and YYEEEE. CDR3 length: 13 residues. The CDR3 DNA is TGTGCCAGCAGCTTGTGGGGGGCAGAGACCCAGTACTTC. Translation gives CASSLWGAETQYF.

The gene calls are TRBV4-1 and TRBJ1-3, with D unresolved. Trimming cost V 0 bases and J 0 bases, with 12 bases left between them. The length of the CDR3 is 17 residues. The germline V gene encodes CDR1 MGHRA and CDR2 YSYEKL. CDR3 DNA: TGCGCCAGCAGCCAAGACCCCCCGGGGAGCTCTGGAAACACCATATATTTT. This sequence encodes CASSQDPPGSSGNTIYF.

The chain recombines TRBV5-6 with TRBJ1-6; no definite D call. The CDR3 is 16 amino acids. The ends were cut back, 4 bases at V and 3 bases at J, with 14 bases in the middle. The germline CDR1 and CDR2 sequences are SGHDT and YYEEEE. CDR3 in DNA: TGTGCCAGCAGCCCTTCTGGGATAAACTATAATTCACCCCTCCACTTT. It translates to CASSPSGINYNSPLHF.

V gene TRBV23-1 combines with J gene TRBJ1-4; D is perhaps TRBD1 (6 bases). TRBV23-1 is labeled an ORF, and its function is uncertain. The V and J ends lost 7 bases and 5 bases respectively, with 17 bases between them. The length of the CDR3 is 15 residues. The CDR3 sequence: CASKGGVRTNEKLFF. The CDR3, as DNA: TGCGCCAGCAAAGGGGGAGTTAGGACGAATGAAAAACTGTTTTTT.